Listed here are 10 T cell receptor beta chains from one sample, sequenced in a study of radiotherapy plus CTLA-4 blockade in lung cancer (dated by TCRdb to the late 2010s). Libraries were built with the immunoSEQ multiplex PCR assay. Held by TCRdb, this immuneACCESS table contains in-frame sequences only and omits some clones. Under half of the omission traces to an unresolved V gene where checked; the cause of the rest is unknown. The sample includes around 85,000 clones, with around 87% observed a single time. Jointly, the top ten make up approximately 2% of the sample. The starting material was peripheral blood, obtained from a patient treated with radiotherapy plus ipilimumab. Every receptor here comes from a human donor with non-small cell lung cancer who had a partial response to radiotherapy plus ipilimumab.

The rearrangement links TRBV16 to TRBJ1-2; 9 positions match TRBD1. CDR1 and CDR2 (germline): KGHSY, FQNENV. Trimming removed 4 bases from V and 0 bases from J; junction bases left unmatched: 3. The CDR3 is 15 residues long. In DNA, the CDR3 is TGTGCCAGCAGCCGGGACAGGGTAACTAACTATGGCTACACCTTC. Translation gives CASSRDRVTNYGYTF.

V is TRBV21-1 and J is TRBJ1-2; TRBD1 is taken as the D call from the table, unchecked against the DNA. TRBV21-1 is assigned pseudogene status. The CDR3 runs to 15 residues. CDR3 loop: CASSKGVFQGRGYTF. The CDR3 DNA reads TGTGCCAGCAGCAAAGGAGTTTTCCAGGGGCGCGGCTACACCTTC.

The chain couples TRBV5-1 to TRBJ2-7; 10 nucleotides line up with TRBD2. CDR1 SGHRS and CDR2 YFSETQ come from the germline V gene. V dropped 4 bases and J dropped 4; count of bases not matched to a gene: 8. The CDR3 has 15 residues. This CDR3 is CASSPQGTSVYEQYF. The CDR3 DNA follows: TGCGCCAGCAGCCCACAGGGGACTAGCGTTTACGAGCAGTACTTC.

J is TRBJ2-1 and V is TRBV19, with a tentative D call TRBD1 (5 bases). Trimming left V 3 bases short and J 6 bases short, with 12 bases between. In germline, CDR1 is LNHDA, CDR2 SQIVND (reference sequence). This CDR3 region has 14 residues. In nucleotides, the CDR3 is TGTGCCAGTAGTATCCAGGGATCGGGCAATGAGCAGTTCTTC. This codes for CASSIQGSGNEQFF.

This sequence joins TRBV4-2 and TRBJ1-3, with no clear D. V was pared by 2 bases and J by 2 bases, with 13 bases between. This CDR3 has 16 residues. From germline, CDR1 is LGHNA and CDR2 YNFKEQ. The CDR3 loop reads CASSQSDPYPGNTIYF. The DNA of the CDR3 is TGTGCCAGCAGCCAAAGCGACCCATACCCTGGAAACACCATATATTTT.

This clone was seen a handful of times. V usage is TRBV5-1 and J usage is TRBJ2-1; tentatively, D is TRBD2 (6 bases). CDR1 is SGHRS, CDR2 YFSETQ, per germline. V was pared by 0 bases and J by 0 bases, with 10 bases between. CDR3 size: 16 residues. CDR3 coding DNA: TGCGCCAGCAGCTTGGAAGGGAGGCCCTCCTACAATGAGCAGTTCTTC. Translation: CASSLEGRPSYNEQFF.

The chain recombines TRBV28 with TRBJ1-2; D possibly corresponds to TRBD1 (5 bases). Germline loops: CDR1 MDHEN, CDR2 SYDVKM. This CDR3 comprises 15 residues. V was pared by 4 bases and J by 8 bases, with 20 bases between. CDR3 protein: CASSSFGGNWSGYTF. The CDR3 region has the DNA TGTGCCAGCAGTTCCTTCGGGGGGAACTGGTCGGGCTACACCTTC.

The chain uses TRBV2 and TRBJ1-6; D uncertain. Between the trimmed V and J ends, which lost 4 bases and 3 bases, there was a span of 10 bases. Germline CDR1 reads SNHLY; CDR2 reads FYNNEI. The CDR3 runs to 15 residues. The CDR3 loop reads CASSGRLHYNSPLHF. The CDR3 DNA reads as TGTGCCAGCAGTGGGAGGCTTCACTATAATTCACCCCTCCACTTT.

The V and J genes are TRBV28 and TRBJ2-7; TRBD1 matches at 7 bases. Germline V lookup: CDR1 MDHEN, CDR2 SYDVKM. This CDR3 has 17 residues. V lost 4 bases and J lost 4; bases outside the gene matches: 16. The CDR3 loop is CASSSTGQASWEYEQYF. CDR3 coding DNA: TGTGCCAGCAGTTCAACAGGACAGGCCTCATGGGAGTACGAGCAGTACTTC.

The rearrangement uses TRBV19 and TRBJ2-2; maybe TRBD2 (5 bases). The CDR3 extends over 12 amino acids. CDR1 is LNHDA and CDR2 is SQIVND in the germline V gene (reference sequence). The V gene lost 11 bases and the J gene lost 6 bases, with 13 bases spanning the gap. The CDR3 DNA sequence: TGTGCCCTGGAGGTGGCGGCCGGGGAGCTGTTTTTT. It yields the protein CALEVAAGELFF.